This T cell receptor (beta chain) was documented in a study of cytomegalovirus exposure and HLA in healthy donors. For the study at large: Samples from HLA-typed donors yielded some 85 million unique TCRs in an early data release. Notes on the study in general: The investigators catalogued some 150 TCR beta chains as cytomegalovirus-associated. Equally common other TCR beta chains were less clonally expanded than HLA-associated ones, a later analysis found. Researchers reported in a later analysis that a missense DCLRE1C variant was tied to TCR beta V- and J-gene trimming.

The PCR used 60 Vbeta and 13 Jbeta primers. Assay used: immunoSEQ multiplex PCR; TCRdb lists only in-frame clones, some missing. Among about 89,000 clones listed, 77% were seen once. To note about this clone: Its cognate antigen is unknown.

The CDR3 is 11 residues long. V was clipped by 0 bases and J by 7 bases, with 6 bases between them. Germline V CDR1 and CDR2: DFQATT, SNEGSKA (reference sequence). The sample was PBMCs. The sequence was obtained from a man aged 25 to 40 in good health and CMV-seronegative. This chain connects TRBV20-1 to TRBJ2-5; tentatively, D is TRBD1 (5 bases). The CDR3 coding sequence is TGCAGTGCTAGAGAAGGGGTGACCCAGTACTTC. As protein: CSAREGVTQYF.